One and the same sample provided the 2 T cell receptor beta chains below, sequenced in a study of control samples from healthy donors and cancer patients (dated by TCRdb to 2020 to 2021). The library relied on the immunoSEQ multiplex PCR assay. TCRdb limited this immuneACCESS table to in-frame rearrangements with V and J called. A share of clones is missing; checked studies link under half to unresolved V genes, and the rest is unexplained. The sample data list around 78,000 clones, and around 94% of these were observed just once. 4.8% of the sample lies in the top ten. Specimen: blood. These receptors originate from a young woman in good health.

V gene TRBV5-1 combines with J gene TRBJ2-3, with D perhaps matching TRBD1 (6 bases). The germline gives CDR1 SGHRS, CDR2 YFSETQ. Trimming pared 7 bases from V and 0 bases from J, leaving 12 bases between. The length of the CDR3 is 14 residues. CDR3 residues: CASGTTISTDTQYF. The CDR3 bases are TGCGCCAGCGGGACAACCATTAGCACAGATACGCAGTATTTT.

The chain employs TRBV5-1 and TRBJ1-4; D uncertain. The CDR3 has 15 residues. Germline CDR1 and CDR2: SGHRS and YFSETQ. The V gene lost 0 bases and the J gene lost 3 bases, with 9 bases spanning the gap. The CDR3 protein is CASSLDLRSNEKLFF. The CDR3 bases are TGCGCCAGCAGCTTGGATCTTAGGTCTAATGAAAAACTGTTTTTT.